These T cell receptor beta chains were read from a single sample in a study of breast tumors, draining lymph nodes, adjacent tissues. MiXCR, applied by TCRdb to the multiplex PCR reads, yields one record per CDR3 protein. The table lists 200,000 to 250,000 distinct CDR3 sequences, roughly 32% of them singletons. Sequencing used axillary lymph node tissue. The receptors derive from a female donor with breast cancer. Some clones in this sample may be carry-over from other donors' samples. CDR3s include the opening cysteine and the closing phenylalanine or tryptophan. The D gene is left open where the match is weak. A clone size is listed for some rows: how often the clone was seen (once, few, many), or a class if it is expanded.

j_gene,d_gene,abundance,v_gene,len,CDR3aa,CDR3nt
TRBJ1-2,TRBD1,many,TRBV4-2,16,CASSSEPGQKNYGYTF,TGTGCCAGCAGCTCAGAACCGGGACAGAAGAACTATGGCTACACCTTC
TRBJ2-1,NA,many,TRBV11-2,14,CASSGLTNGNEQFF,TGTGCCAGCAGCGGGCTCACGAACGGCAATGAGCAGTTCTTC
TRBJ1-5,TRBD1,NA,TRBV29-1,12,CSVDGGDSGQHF,TGCAGCGTTGATGGAGGGGACAGCGGCCAGCATTTT
TRBJ2-2,NA,few,TRBV18,16,CASSPPRGANTGELFF,TGTGCCAGCTCACCACCGAGAGGGGCGAACACCGGGGAGCTGTTTTTT
TRBJ2-3,TRBD2,NA,TRBV19,18,CASSPRGLAGAPSDTQYF,TGTGCCAGTAGTCCCCGGGGACTAGCGGGAGCACCCTCCGATACGCAGTATTTT
TRBJ2-3,NA,many,TRBV6-2/TRBV6-3,13,CASKKTSTDTQYF,TGTGCCAGCAAAAAGACTAGCACAGATACGCAGTATTTT
TRBJ1-3,NA,many,TRBV19,15,CASTARGEPGNTIHF,TGTGCCAGCACGGCCAGGGGTGAGCCTGGAAACACCATACATTTT
TRBJ2-3,NA,many,TRBV19,12,CASSEGVDTQYF,TGTGCCAGTAGTGAGGGAGTGGATACGCAGTATTTT
TRBJ2-1,NA,few,TRBV3-1,14,CASSQPGTTNEQFF,TGTGCCAGCAGCCAACCCGGGACCACTAATGAGCAGTTCTTC
TRBJ2-5,NA,many,TRBV6-5,14,CASRDLAAPETQYF,TGTGCCAGCAGAGATCTAGCTGCCCCAGAGACCCAGTACTTC
TRBJ2-1,NA,many,TRBV2,14,CASSVVYNIDEQFF,TGTGCCAGCAGTGTGGTGTACAATATCGATGAGCAGTTCTTC
TRBJ2-7,TRBD2,few,TRBV28,17,CASSTHRTSGSSYEQYF,TGTGCCAGCTCCACCCATAGGACTAGCGGGAGCTCCTACGAGCAGTACTTC
TRBJ2-2,NA,many,TRBV4-2,16,CASSQEGAWGTGELFF,TGTGCCAGCAGCCAAGAGGGGGCGTGGGGCACCGGGGAGCTGTTTTTT
TRBJ2-3,NA,many,TRBV4-2,17,CASSQDGGGSSTDTQYF,TGTGCCAGCAGCCAAGATGGTGGTGGGTCTAGCACAGATACGCAGTATTTT
TRBJ2-1,NA,NA,TRBV28,14,CVSSPFRDYNEQFF,TGTGTCAGCAGCCCATTCCGGGACTACAATGAGCAGTTCTTC
TRBJ1-3,NA,many,TRBV7-2,14,CATEGRSSGNTIYF,TGTGCTACCGAAGGGAGAAGCTCTGGAAACACCATATATTTT
TRBJ2-2,NA,many,TRBV7-6,18,CASSFFGKGRSNTGELFF,TGTGCCAGCAGCTTCTTCGGCAAGGGGAGATCGAACACCGGGGAGCTGTTTTTT
TRBJ1-2,TRBD1,NA,TRBV24-1,15,CATSAGTGGANGYTF,TGTGCCACCAGTGCTGGAACAGGGGGCGCGAATGGCTACACCTTC
TRBJ2-6,TRBD1,many,TRBV7-2,19,CASSARTGGFPAGANVLTF,TGTGCCAGCAGCGCCAGGACAGGGGGCTTCCCGGCTGGGGCCAACGTCCTGACTTTC
TRBJ1-6,TRBD1,NA,TRBV19,13,CARSGQGRSPLHF,TGTGCCCGTAGTGGACAGGGTAGATCACCCCTCCACTTT
TRBJ1-1,NA,NA,TRBV5-4,15,CASRRAEGSTTEAFF,TGTGCCAGCAGACGCGCTGAGGGTTCGACCACTGAAGCTTTCTTT
TRBJ2-3,TRBD1,many,TRBV20-1,15,CSARGRDRWTDTQYF,TGCAGTGCTAGAGGCAGGGACAGGTGGACAGATACGCAGTATTTT
TRBJ2-3,NA,many,TRBV20-1,14,CSALRGLGTDTQYF,TGCAGTGCTCTTAGAGGTCTAGGCACAGATACGCAGTATTTT
TRBJ2-3,TRBD2,NA,TRBV5-4,17,CASSRAGGLRGTDTQYF,TGCGCCAGCTCTCGAGCGGGAGGGCTACGTGGCACAGATACGCAGTATTTT
TRBJ2-7,NA,NA,TRBV19,14,CASRGSESSYEQYF,TGTGCCAGTAGAGGGTCGGAGAGCTCCTACGAGCAGTACTTC
TRBJ2-1,NA,many,TRBV4-2,15,CASSHGEVSYNEQFF,TGTGCCAGCAGCCATGGTGAAGTCTCCTACAATGAGCAGTTCTTC
TRBJ1-6,NA,many,TRBV2,11,CASSPNSPLHF,TGTGCCAGCAGCCCTAATTCACCCCTCCACTTT
TRBJ2-1,NA,many,TRBV5-1,15,CASSLAGADYNEQFF,TGCGCCAGCAGCTTGGCCGGGGCGGATTACAATGAGCAGTTCTTC
TRBJ2-7,TRBD2,many,TRBV20-1,15,CSARSASGRAYEQYF,TGCAGTGCTAGGTCGGCTAGCGGGAGGGCGTACGAGCAGTACTTC
TRBJ1-2,TRBD1,NA,TRBV24-1,15,CATSDAGQGDYGYTF,TGTGCCACCAGTGATGCGGGACAGGGCGACTATGGCTACACCTTC
TRBJ2-2,NA,NA,TRBV11-2,16,CASSYPGRSSGGELFF,TGTGCCAGCAGCTACCCCGGGAGATCTAGTGGCGGGGAGCTGTTTTTT
TRBJ2-3,NA,many,TRBV5-1,15,CASSLATRGTDTQYF,TGCGCCAGCAGCTTAGCGACTAGAGGCACAGATACGCAGTATTTT
TRBJ1-6,NA,NA,TRBV12-3/TRBV12-4,17,CASSFGGGRSYNSPLHF,TGTGCCAGCAGTTTTGGGGGAGGGCGATCCTATAATTCACCCCTCCACTTT
TRBJ1-6,TRBD1,NA,TRBV12-3/TRBV12-4,14,CASSYGQGDSPLHF,TGTGCCAGCAGTTATGGACAGGGGGACTCACCCCTCCACTTT
TRBJ2-7,NA,many,TRBV6-6,15,CASIPGPRVSYEQYF,TGTGCCAGCATCCCCGGCCCGCGGGTCTCCTACGAGCAGTACTTC
TRBJ2-1,TRBD2,NA,TRBV19,15,CASSWLLAGGGEQFF,TGTGCCAGTAGTTGGTTACTAGCGGGGGGGGGGGAGCAGTTCTTC
TRBJ1-2,NA,many,TRBV12-3/TRBV12-4,14,CASRPGGGAWGYTF,TGTGCCAGCAGGCCCGGCGGAGGAGCTTGGGGCTACACCTTC
TRBJ2-4,TRBD1,many,TRBV5-5,14,CASSFEGAGNIQYF,TGTGCCAGCAGCTTCGAGGGGGCGGGAAACATTCAGTACTTC
TRBJ2-5,NA,NA,TRBV19,14,CASSIWFCGGTQYF,TGTGCCAGTAGTATCTGGTTTTGTGGGGGGACCCAGTACTTC
TRBJ2-7,TRBD2,NA,TRBV2,13,CAREGTSGYEQYF,TGTGCTAGAGAGGGGACTAGCGGGTACGAGCAGTACTTC
TRBJ2-5,TRBD2,few,TRBV6-6,16,CASSYGLAGGQETQYF,TGTGCCAGCAGTTACGGTCTAGCGGGAGGGCAGGAGACCCAGTACTTC
TRBJ2-7,NA,many,TRBV2,13,CASKYSSSYEQYF,TGTGCCAGCAAGTACTCCTCCTCCTACGAGCAGTACTTC
TRBJ2-7,NA,many,TRBV19,14,CASSNSGSDYEQYF,TGTGCCAGTAGCAACAGCGGGTCCGACTACGAGCAGTACTTC
TRBJ2-2,NA,NA,TRBV12-3/TRBV12-4,15,CASSFWAGAAGELFF,TGTGCCAGCAGTTTTTGGGCAGGGGCGGCCGGGGAGCTGTTCTTT
TRBJ2-5,TRBD1,many,TRBV20-1,13,CSASEGASETQYF,TGCAGTGCTAGCGAGGGGGCATCAGAGACCCAGTACTTC
TRBJ2-3,NA,NA,TRBV6-2/TRBV6-3,12,CASGHSTDTQYF,TGTGCCAGCGGTCACTCCACAGATACGCAGTATTTT
TRBJ2-2,NA,NA,TRBV20-1,12,CSASPPGGELFF,TGCAGTGCTAGTCCGCCGGGGGGGGAGCTGTTTTTT
TRBJ2-7,NA,NA,TRBV7-9,15,CASSLGERTAYEQHF,TGTGCCAGCAGCTTAGGGGAGAGGACGGCCTACGAGCAGCACTTC
TRBJ1-6,NA,many,TRBV6-5,13,CASSREGNSPLHF,TGTGCCAGCAGTCGTGAGGGGAATTCACCCCTCCACTTT
TRBJ2-5,TRBD2,many,TRBV30,14,CAWSVLAGQETQYF,TGTGCCTGGAGTGTACTAGCGGGACAAGAGACCCAGTACTTC
TRBJ1-6,NA,many,TRBV19,14,CASSDWGTNSPLHF,TGTGCCAGTAGTGATTGGGGCACCAATTCACCCCTCCACTTT
TRBJ1-5,NA,many,TRBV7-2,16,CASSLWAEGGNQPQHF,TGTGCCAGCAGCTTATGGGCGGAGGGAGGCAATCAGCCCCAGCATTTT